This TCR beta chain was sequenced during a study of blood T cell repertoires in COVID-19. Study in general: From T cells, B-cell-depleted T cells, or PBMCs came the material, which was cDNA or gDNA.

This table comes from immunoSEQ multiplex PCR, and its TCRdb copy is limited to in-frame clones, with some not included. The sample records around 180,000 clones, 75% to 90% being singletons. The V gene lost 3 bases and the J gene lost 5 bases, with 10 bases spanning the gap. The CDR3 sequence is 13 residues long. Germline V lookup: CDR1 SEHNR, CDR2 FQNEAQ (reference sequence). The receptor was isolated from a human donor with active or convalescent COVID-19. The donor label of this sample is uncertain. Specimen: peripheral blood. The genes are TRBV7-9 and TRBJ2-5, with unresolved D. Here the CDR3 DNA reads TGTGCCAGCAGCTTCCTAGTTCGGGAGACCCAGTACTTC. Its translation is CASSFLVRETQYF.